Listed below are T cell receptor beta chains from one sample, sequenced in a study of blood T cell repertoires in COVID-19. Clones were sequenced by immunoSEQ multiplex PCR, and TCRdb holds only the in-frame ones, with some missing. Of 100,000 to 150,000 clones listed, over 75% are singletons. Input material: peripheral blood. These receptor sequences come from a man aged 65 to 85 with active COVID-19. Both conserved end residues are part of each CDR3. The D gene is left open where the match is weak. Not every row has a clone size; where given, it reads once, few, many or a size class.

J gene,clone size,V gene,D gene,CDR3 length,CDR3 protein,CDR3 DNA
TRBJ1-4,-,TRBV30,-,12,CAWRLGSEKLFF,TGTGCCTGGCGCCTAGGGAGTGAAAAACTGTTTTTT
TRBJ1-2,-,TRBV28,TRBD1,14,CASSWGQSNYGYTF,TGTGCCAGCAGTTGGGGACAGTCTAACTATGGCTACACCTTC
TRBJ1-2,-,TRBV6-5,TRBD1,14,CASGRDRAPYGYTF,TGTGCCAGCGGCAGGGACAGGGCCCCCTATGGCTACACCTTC
TRBJ1-1,-,TRBV10-3,-,15,CAISDDGTPNTEAFF,TGTGCCATCAGTGACGACGGGACACCGAACACTGAAGCTTTCTTT
TRBJ2-2,-,TRBV7-7,TRBD2,15,CASSPRAGESGELFF,TGTGCTAGCAGCCCTCGGGCGGGAGAGTCCGGGGAGCTGTTTTTT
TRBJ2-3,-,TRBV30,-,11,CAWTGGDTQYF,TGTGCCTGGACCGGGGGAGATACGCAGTATTTT
TRBJ2-7,-,TRBV6-1,-,15,CASSEESGSSYEQYF,TGTGCCAGCAGTGAAGAATCAGGGTCCTCCTACGAGCAGTACTTC
TRBJ1-5,-,TRBV28,TRBD1,16,CATIRAGTGVNQPQHF,TGTGCCACTATAAGGGCCGGGACAGGGGTAAATCAGCCCCAGCATTTT
TRBJ2-7,-,TRBV9,TRBD1,17,CASSVVGQPQVVHEQYF,TGTGCCAGCAGCGTAGTGGGACAGCCACAAGTGGTCCACGAGCAGTACTTC
TRBJ2-1,-,TRBV5-1,-,13,CASSSQSREEQFF,TGCGCCAGCAGCTCCCAATCACGGGAGGAGCAGTTCTTC
TRBJ2-3,-,TRBV7-3,-,14,CASSTGLSTDTQYF,TGTGCCAGCAGTACGGGTCTTAGCACAGATACGCAGTATTTT
TRBJ2-3,-,TRBV6-2/TRBV6-3,TRBD2,14,CASSYGAGADTQYF,TGTGCCAGCAGTTACGGGGCGGGGGCAGATACGCAGTATTTT
TRBJ2-3,-,TRBV21-1,-,17,CASSKSGGASTSNTQYF,TGTGCCAGCAGCAAGTCCGGGGGAGCTAGCACCTCGAATACGCAGTATTTT
TRBJ1-5,-,TRBV2,-,15,CASSRDNGDYQPQHF,TGTGCCAGCAGCCGTGACAATGGGGACTATCAGCCCCAGCATTTT
TRBJ2-4,-,TRBV4-2,TRBD2,15,CASSQGRGSRNIQYF,TGTGCCAGCAGCCAAGGGCGGGGGAGTAGAAACATTCAGTACTTC
TRBJ1-2,once,TRBV28,TRBD1,14,CASHRQGHGYGYTF,TGTGCCAGTCATCGACAGGGACATGGCTATGGCTACACCTTC
TRBJ2-7,-,TRBV4-1,TRBD1,16,CASSLTAGQGPYEQYF,TGCGCCAGCAGCCTCACCGCGGGACAGGGACCCTACGAGCAGTACTTC
TRBJ2-7,-,TRBV6-5,-,15,CASSYFAGGDYEQYF,TGTGCCAGCAGTTACTTCGCCGGAGGAGACTACGAGCAGTACTTC
TRBJ2-5,-,TRBV7-7,-,14,CASSLAVGGETQYF,TGTGCCAGCAGCTTAGCGGTGGGAGGAGAGACCCAGTACTTC
TRBJ1-5,-,TRBV28,-,16,CASSLQQGWGNQPQHF,TGTGCCAGCAGTTTACAACAGGGTTGGGGCAATCAGCCCCAGCATTTT
TRBJ2-3,-,TRBV19,TRBD2,17,CASSMHGGSDPTDTQYF,TGTGCCAGTAGTATGCACGGGGGGAGTGACCCCACAGATACGCAGTATTTT
TRBJ2-6,-,TRBV6-5,-,15,CASSSRGPGANVLTF,TGTGCCAGCAGTAGCAGGGGTCCTGGGGCCAACGTCCTGACTTTC
TRBJ2-7,-,TRBV7-9,TRBD2,16,CASSSVPGLAVYEQYF,TGTGCCAGCAGCTCAGTACCGGGACTAGCGGTTTACGAGCAGTACTTC
TRBJ2-1,-,TRBV5-1,TRBD2,16,CASSSLTSGRDNEQFF,TGCGCCAGCAGCTCTTTGACTAGCGGGAGGGACAATGAGCAGTTCTTC
TRBJ2-3,few,TRBV18,-,16,CASSLYPGEAADTQYF,TGTGCCAGCTCACTTTACCCGGGGGAAGCGGCAGATACGCAGTATTTT
TRBJ2-6,-,TRBV25-1,TRBD1,17,CASSDRQGSSGANVLTF,TGTGCCAGCAGTGACCGACAGGGGTCCTCTGGGGCCAACGTCCTGACTTTC
TRBJ2-7,few,TRBV11-3,TRBD2,14,CASSLAGTSWEQYF,TGTGCCAGCAGCTTAGCCGGGACTAGCTGGGAGCAGTACTTC
TRBJ2-7,-,TRBV24-1,-,12,CANLMDTYEQYF,TGTGCCAATCTGATGGACACCTACGAGCAGTACTTC
TRBJ2-7,-,TRBV29-1,-,12,CSVRVSSYEQYF,TGCAGCGTCCGGGTAAGCTCCTACGAGCAGTACTTC
TRBJ1-5,-,TRBV28,-,12,CASKSSGQPQHF,TGTGCCAGCAAGTCTAGCGGGCAGCCCCAGCATTTT
TRBJ2-5,-,TRBV3-1/TRBV3-2,-,16,CASSQDFGRVQETQYF,TGTGCCAGCAGCCAAGATTTTGGCAGGGTCCAAGAGACCCAGTACTTC
TRBJ1-2,-,TRBV28,-,14,CASSIVGGDVGYTF,TGTGCCAGCAGCATTGTGGGGGGGGACGTCGGCTACACCTTC
TRBJ2-1,-,TRBV18,-,16,CASSPSKGLGYNEQFF,TGTGCCAGCTCACCTTCCAAGGGACTGGGTTACAATGAGCAGTTCTTC
TRBJ1-1,-,TRBV3-1/TRBV3-2,-,12,CASSRAASEAFF,TGTGCCAGCAGCCGCGCGGCTTCTGAAGCTTTCTTT
TRBJ2-2,-,TRBV7-8,-,13,CASSLGGVGELFF,TGTGCCAGCAGCTTAGGCGGGGTCGGGGAGCTGTTTTTT
TRBJ2-1,-,TRBV28,TRBD2,15,CASSLGLADYNEQFF,TGTGCCAGCAGTTTAGGACTAGCGGATTACAATGAGCAGTTCTTC
TRBJ2-2,few,TRBV10-1,-,15,CASSHPRGNTGELFF,TGCGCCAGCAGTCACCCCCGGGGAAACACCGGGGAGCTGTTTTTT
TRBJ2-7,-,TRBV5-8,TRBD2,15,CASSSLAGVPYEQYF,TGTGCCAGCAGCTCTCTAGCGGGGGTGCCCTACGAGCAGTACTTC
TRBJ1-2,few,TRBV24-1,TRBD1,14,CATSPRQGGYGYTF,TGTGCCACCAGTCCAAGACAGGGAGGTTATGGCTACACCTTC
TRBJ2-7,-,TRBV29-1,TRBD2,14,CSVESGTSSYEQYF,TGCAGCGTTGAGTCCGGGACTAGCAGTTACGAGCAGTACTTC
TRBJ2-2,-,TRBV11-2,-,18,CASSQSRDWSEMAGELFF,TGTGCCAGCAGCCAGTCCCGGGACTGGTCGGAGATGGCCGGGGAGCTGTTTTTT
TRBJ1-1,-,TRBV2,-,11,CASTGFTEAFF,TGTGCCAGCACGGGGTTTACTGAAGCTTTCTTT
TRBJ2-5,-,TRBV5-1,TRBD1,15,CASSLTWDRVETQYF,TGCGCCAGCAGCTTGACCTGGGACAGGGTGGAGACCCAGTACTTC
TRBJ1-4,-,TRBV28,TRBD1,17,CASSSHPGTGLNEKLFF,TGTGCCAGCAGTTCCCACCCGGGGACAGGGCTTAATGAAAAACTGTTTTTT
TRBJ2-1,-,TRBV30,-,14,CARGQSDSYNEQFF,TGTGCCCGGGGGCAGTCTGACTCCTACAATGAGCAGTTCTTC
TRBJ1-2,-,TRBV5-6,-,15,CASSQGGGFSYGYTF,TGTGCCAGCAGCCAGGGAGGTGGGTTTAGCTATGGCTACACCTTC
TRBJ1-4,once,TRBV18,-,16,CASSPPDRATNEKLFF,TGTGCCAGCTCACCACCTGACAGAGCAACTAATGAAAAACTGTTTTTT
TRBJ2-2,-,TRBV2,TRBD2,16,CASSRGLAGGTGELFF,TGTGCCAGCAGCCGGGGACTAGCGGGGGGGACCGGGGAGCTGTTTTTT
TRBJ2-3,-,TRBV7-9,TRBD2,16,CASSLAGLAETDTQYF,TGTGCCAGCAGCTTAGCAGGTCTAGCGGAAACAGATACGCAGTATTTT
TRBJ2-1,-,TRBV6-5,-,15,CASRQLAVSYNEQFF,TGTGCCAGCAGACAACTAGCCGTCTCCTACAATGAGCAGTTCTTC
TRBJ1-4,-,TRBV5-8,TRBD1,15,CASSLLGTGDEKLFF,TGTGCCAGCAGCTTATTAGGGACAGGTGATGAAAAACTGTTTTTT
TRBJ2-5,-,TRBV5-4,TRBD2,14,CASSPGEGQETQYF,TGTGCCAGCAGTCCCGGGGAGGGGCAAGAGACCCAGTACTTC
TRBJ1-1,-,TRBV27,TRBD1,13,CASSSTDRVEAFF,TGTGCCAGCAGCTCGACGGACAGGGTTGAAGCTTTCTTT